What follows are 10 T cell receptor beta chains derived from one specimen sequenced in a study of shared clonotypes between healthy human individuals. Some clones are missing from TCRdb's copy, which holds only in-frame ones; the method was immunoSEQ multiplex PCR. The table has 600,000 to 750,000 clones, less than 95% seen once. What was sequenced was memory CD8+ T cells from PBMCs. Subset meaning: CD45RO+ cells pooled with CCR7-negative TemRA cells. Source of these receptors: a man younger than 35 in good health. Some clones in this sample may be carry-over from other donors' samples.

V is TRBV7-3 and J is TRBJ2-5; TRBD1 is a possible D gene (6 bases). The J call may not be correct, given that the DNA end is closer to TRBJ2-7. The CDR3 length is 16 residues. CDR1 is SGHTA and CDR2 is FQGTGA in the germline V gene. The CDR3 protein is CASSLEGGPTPYEQYF. The DNA for the CDR3 is TGTGCCAGCAGCTTAGAAGGGGGACCGACCCCCTACGAGCAGTACTTC.

CDR3 in amino acids: CASSLVRRGHEQYF. Written as DNA, the CDR3 is TGTGCCAGCAGTTTAGTCCGGAGAGGCCACGAGCAGTACTTC. The gene calls are TRBV28 and TRBJ2-7; no clear D. The V gene lost 2 bases and the J gene lost 5 bases, with 13 bases spanning the gap. The CDR3 totals 14 residues. CDR1 and CDR2 (germline): MDHEN, SYDVKM.

The chain has TRBV28 and TRBJ2-7; tentatively, D is TRBD1 (6 bases). CDR1 and CDR2 from the germline V gene are MDHEN and SYDVKM. This CDR3 is built from 17 residues. V lost 5 bases, J lost 1 base, and 21 bases lay in between. CDR3 loop: CASSPDRNGPSSYEQYF. The CDR3 nucleotides are TGTGCCAGCAGTCCTGACAGGAATGGTCCGTCGTCCTACGAGCAGTACTTC.

The V and J genes are TRBV28 and TRBJ1-4; no clear D gene. The CDR3 length is 13 residues. Germline loops: CDR1 MDHEN, CDR2 SYDVKM. V was clipped by 2 bases and J by 6 bases, with 7 bases between them. The CDR3 loop reads CASSLVPDEKLFF. In DNA form, the CDR3 reads TGTGCCAGCAGTTTAGTCCCCGATGAAAAACTGTTTTTT.

The gene calls are TRBV11-2 and TRBJ2-7, with a tentative D call TRBD2 (6 bases). The CDR3 is 17 amino acids. Germline values: CDR1 SGHAT, CDR2 FQNNGV. V gave up 5 bases and J gave up 3 bases, with 23 bases separating them. The CDR3 DNA reads TGTGCCAGCAGCCATAGCACTTGGGGACTGCGACACTACGAGCAGTACTTC. The encoded protein is CASSHSTWGLRHYEQYF.

V is TRBV7-9 and J is TRBJ2-7, with 10 positions matching TRBD1. CDR1 SEHNR and CDR2 FQNEAQ come from the germline V gene (reference sequence). Trimming at V came to 5 bases and at J to 2 bases, leaving 9 bases not matched to a gene. The CDR3 is 16 amino acids. DNA for the CDR3: TGTGCCAGCAGCCCTCGGACAGGGGGTATCACCTACGAGCAGTACTTC. It encodes CASSPRTGGITYEQYF. Supplemented by reference TRBV7-9 and TRBJ2-7, the full variable domain reads DTGVSQNPRHKITKRGQNVTFRCDPISEHNRLYWYRQTLGQGPEFLTYFQNEAQLEKSRLLSDRFSAERPKGSFSTLEIQRTEQGDSAMYLCASSPRTGGITYEQYFGPGTRLTVT.

This rearrangement joins TRBV9 to TRBJ2-5; 8 nucleotides align to TRBD1. Trimming at V came to 4 bases and at J to 1 base, leaving 3 bases not matched to a gene. Per germline, CDR1 SGDLS and CDR2 YYNGEE. CDR3 length equals 14 residues. CDR3 nucleotides: TGTGCCAGCAGCTCCAGGGGGCTCCAAGAGACCCAGTACTTC. It encodes CASSSRGLQETQYF.

The CDR3 sequence: CASSLLREVAHEQYF. In DNA form, the CDR3 reads TGTGCCAGCAGTTTGCTGCGGGAGGTTGCCCACGAGCAGTACTTC. The chain is built from TRBV28 and TRBJ2-7; 8 bases map to TRBD2. V lost 3 bases, J lost 5 bases, and 9 bases stayed unmatched. Per the germline V gene, CDR1 is MDHEN and CDR2 is SYDVKM. There are 15 residues in the CDR3.

The chain links TRBV30 to TRBJ2-5, with no clear D. The CDR3 totals 13 residues. V lost 3 bases and J lost 4, with 12 bases in between. The V gene's germline CDR1 is GTSNPN and CDR2 SVGIG (reference sequence). CDR3: CAWRSRRVETQYF. The CDR3 DNA follows: TGTGCCTGGAGGAGTCGGCGTGTAGAGACCCAGTACTTC.

As regards this clone: The junction differs from germline at one of its ends, possibly a read error. The chain carries TRBV7-8 and TRBJ2-7; TRBD1 agrees at 7 bases. There are 16 residues in the CDR3. In germline, CDR1 is SGHVS, CDR2 FQNEAQ. The CDR3 region is CASSLAPTGIFYEQYF. The CDR3 region has the DNA TGTGCCAGCAGCCTAGCACCGACAGGGATCTTCTACGAGCAGTACTTC.